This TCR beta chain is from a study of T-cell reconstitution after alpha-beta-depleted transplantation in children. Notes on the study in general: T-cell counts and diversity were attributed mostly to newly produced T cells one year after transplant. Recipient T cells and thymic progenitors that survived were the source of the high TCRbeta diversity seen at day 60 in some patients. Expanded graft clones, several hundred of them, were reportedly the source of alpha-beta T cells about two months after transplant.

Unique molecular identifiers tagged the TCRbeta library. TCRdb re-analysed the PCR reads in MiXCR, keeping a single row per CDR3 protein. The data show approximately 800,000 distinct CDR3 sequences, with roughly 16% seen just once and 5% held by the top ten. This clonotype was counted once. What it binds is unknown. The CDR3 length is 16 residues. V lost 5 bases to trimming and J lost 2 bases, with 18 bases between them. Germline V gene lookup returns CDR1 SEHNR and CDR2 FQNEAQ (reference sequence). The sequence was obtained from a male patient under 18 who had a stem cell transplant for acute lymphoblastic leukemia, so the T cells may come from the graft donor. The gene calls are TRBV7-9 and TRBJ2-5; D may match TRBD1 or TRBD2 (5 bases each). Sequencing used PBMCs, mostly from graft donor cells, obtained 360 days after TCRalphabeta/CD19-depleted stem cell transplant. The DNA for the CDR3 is TGTGCCAGCAGCCCTCCGGGCCTTTGGGGGCAAGAGACCCAGTACTTC. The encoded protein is CASSPPGLWGQETQYF.